This T cell receptor (beta chain) was profiled in a study of blood T cell repertoires in COVID-19. About the study: The samples span acute and convalescent COVID-19 from the United States, Italy and Spain. T cells, B-cell-depleted T cells, or PBMCs provided the cDNA or gDNA that served as material.

As processed by the authors: For nucleated cells, counts were estimated from reference gene primer amplification. The repertoire was sequenced with immunoSEQ multiplex PCR; TCRdb's copy has only in-frame clones and lacks some. V and J calls plus clone size are reproduced from that table; the DNA served to infer D and trimming. The table lists approximately 170,000 clones, roughly four fifths of them singletons, with more than 9.5% in the top ten. The clonotype originates from a man between 60 and 75 years old with active or convalescent COVID-19. What was sequenced was peripheral blood.

As DNA, the CDR3 is TGTGCCAGCAGTCTGGGACTCCCTCCCGGGGAGCTGTTTTTT. Translated, it gives CASSLGLPPGELFF. The V call is TRBV6-2 or TRBV6-3, the J call TRBJ2-2, with TRBD2 as a possible D gene (6 bases). Germline V CDR1 and CDR2: MNHEY, SVGEGT. The CDR3 spans 14 residues. Trimming cost V 5 bases and J 6 bases, with 13 bases left between them.